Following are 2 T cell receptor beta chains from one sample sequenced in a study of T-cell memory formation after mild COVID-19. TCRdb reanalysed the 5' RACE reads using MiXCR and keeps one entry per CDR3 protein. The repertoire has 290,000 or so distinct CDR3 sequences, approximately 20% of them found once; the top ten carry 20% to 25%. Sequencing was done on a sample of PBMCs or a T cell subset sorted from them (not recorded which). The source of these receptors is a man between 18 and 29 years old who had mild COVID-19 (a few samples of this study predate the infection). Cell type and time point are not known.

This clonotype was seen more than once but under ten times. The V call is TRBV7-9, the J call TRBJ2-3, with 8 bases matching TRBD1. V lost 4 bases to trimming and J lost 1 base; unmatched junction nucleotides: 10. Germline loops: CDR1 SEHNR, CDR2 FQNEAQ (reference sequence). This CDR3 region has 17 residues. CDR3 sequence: CASSSYPGQAGTDTQYF. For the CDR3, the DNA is TGTGCCAGCAGCTCATATCCGGGACAGGCAGGCACAGATACGCAGTATTTT. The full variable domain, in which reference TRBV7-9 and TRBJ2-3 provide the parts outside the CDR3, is DTGVSQNPRHKITKRGQNVTFRCDPISEHNRLYWYRQTLGQGPEFLTYFQNEAQLEKSRLLSDRFSAERPKGSFSTLEIQRTEQGDSAMYLCASSSYPGQAGTDTQYFGPGTRLTVL.

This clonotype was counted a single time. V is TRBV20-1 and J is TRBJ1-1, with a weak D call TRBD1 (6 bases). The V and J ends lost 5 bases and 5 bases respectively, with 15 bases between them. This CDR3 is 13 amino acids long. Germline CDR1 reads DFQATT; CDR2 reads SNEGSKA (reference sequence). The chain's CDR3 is CSAQLQGGTEAFF. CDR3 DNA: TGCAGTGCTCAGTTACAGGGAGGAACTGAAGCTTTCTTT.